The 27 T cell receptor beta chains in this list originate from one sample, sequenced in a study of identical twins. TCRdb independently ran MiXCR on the 5' RACE reads; one entry per CDR3 protein. The data hold roughly 1,500,000 distinct CDR3 sequences, with under 35% observed a single time. Sequenced: cord blood. The receptor source for this set is a newborn girl in good health.

This clonotype turned up a few times. The chain's CDR3 is CASSLRSQDTQYF. The CDR3 DNA is TGCGCCAGCAGCTTGCGGTCCCAAGATACGCAGTATTTT. The genes are TRBV5-1 and TRBJ2-3; D is ambiguous. The CDR3 contains 13 residues. Trimming removed 1 base at V and 5 bases at J, with 8 bases between. Germline CDR1 is SGHRS and CDR2 is YFSETQ.

The genes are TRBV10-3 and TRBJ2-1, with 10 bases aligning to TRBD1. Germline trimming cut 10 bases from V and 13 bases from J; bases unmatched to any gene: 19. The CDR3 consists of 15 residues. Germline CDR1 reads ENHRY; CDR2 reads SYGVKD. The CDR3 sequence: CATKRGTGEGETQFF. In DNA, the CDR3 is TGTGCCACCAAGAGAGGGACAGGGGAAGGAGAGACCCAGTTCTTC.

This clonotype came up a few times. The rearrangement uses TRBV5-1 and TRBJ1-4; 8 bases match TRBD1. In germline, CDR1 is SGHRS, CDR2 YFSETQ. CDR3 size: 16 residues. Losses at the gene ends were 4 bases for V and 3 bases for J; bases not matched to a gene: 8. The CDR3 is CASSLPQGAANEKLFF. In nucleotides, the CDR3 is TGCGCCAGCAGCCTCCCGCAGGGGGCGGCTAATGAAAAACTGTTTTTT. The full variable domain, completed using reference TRBV5-1 and TRBJ1-4, is KAGVTQTPRYLIKTRGQQVTLSCSPISGHRSVSWYQQTPGQGLQFLFEYFSETQRNKGNFPGRFSGRQFSNSRSEMNVSTLELGDSALYLCASSLPQGAANEKLFFGSGTQLSVL.

This clonotype was detected a few times. This chain links TRBV20-1 with TRBJ2-1; 10 bases fit TRBD2. V shed 0 bases, J shed 7 bases, and the junction held 6 bases outside the gene matches. CDR3 length: 15 residues. CDR1 is DFQATT and CDR2 is SNEGSKA in the germline V gene (reference sequence). The CDR3 DNA reads TGCAGTGCTAGAGAACCTAGCGGGAGATCAAATGAGCAGTTCTTC. Amino acids: CSAREPSGRSNEQFF.

This clonotype was recorded a few times. The chain has TRBV20-1 and TRBJ1-1; TRBD1 might be the D (5 bases). The germline V gene encodes CDR1 DFQATT and CDR2 SNEGSKA (reference sequence). Deletions cut 6 bases from V and 11 bases from J, with 13 bases between. The CDR3 consists of 10 residues. CDR3 in DNA: TGCAGTGCGCAAAACGGGGGGGCTTTCTTT. Protein sequence: CSAQNGGAFF.

Comments on this clonotype: One junction end disagrees with the germline gene, perhaps due to a read error. This chain connects TRBV12-3 or TRBV12-4 to TRBJ1-2, with a tentative D call TRBD1 (5 bases). The CDR3 spans 12 residues. As DNA, the CDR3 is TGTGCCAGCAGTTTAGGGCCAGGGAGATCCGGCTTC. It translates to CASSLGPGRSGF.

This clonotype was counted between two and nine times. The chain links TRBV29-1 to TRBJ1-2; TRBD1 matches 9 bases. V lost 6 bases, J lost 4 bases, and 12 bases stayed unmatched. The CDR3 extends over 15 amino acids. Germline CDR1 reads SQVTM; CDR2 reads ANQGSEA. The CDR3 DNA sequence: TGCAGCGTACCGGGACAGGGCCTCTTCGGCTATGGCTACACCTTC. Translating it yields CSVPGQGLFGYGYTF.

V gene TRBV20-1 combines with J gene TRBJ1-2; D ambiguous. CDR1 DFQATT and CDR2 SNEGSKA come from the germline V gene (reference sequence). This CDR3 comprises 13 residues. With 1 base removed from V and 4 bases from J, the gap between germline ends came to 10 bases. The CDR3 protein is CSARVVMGYGYTF. CDR3 DNA: TGCAGTGCTAGAGTAGTTATGGGCTATGGCTACACCTTC.

Comment on this clonotype: This sequence may be a read error, since a much larger clone differs from it by one base. The chain joins TRBV28 to TRBJ2-7; 7 bases agree with TRBD1. J gave up 5 bases and V 5 bases, and 6 bases lay outside the gene matches. Germline lookup yields CDR1 MDHEN and CDR2 SYDVKM. The CDR3 totals 13 residues. CDR3 in amino acids: CASSPTGFNEQYF. Written as DNA, the CDR3 is TGTGCCAGCAGTCCGACAGGGTTCAACGAGCAGTACTTC.

The chain employs TRBV21-1 and TRBJ2-1; the table's D gene call, TRBD1, was not cross checked with the DNA. TRBV21-1 has pseudogene status. This CDR3 spans 14 amino acids. The DNA for the CDR3 is TGTGCCATCACCCCGGGACAGGGCCACCATGAGCAGTTCTTC. This translates into CAITPGQGHHEQFF.

J is TRBJ2-7 and V is TRBV5-1; tentative D call: TRBD1 (6 bases). V dropped 4 bases and J dropped 2 bases, with 13 bases sitting between them. The CDR3 loop spans 14 amino acids. CDR1 and CDR2 from the germline V gene are SGHRS and YFSETQ. CDR3 bases: TGCGCCAGCAGCGTTGACAGGACGACCTACGAGCAGTACTTC. Translation gives CASSVDRTTYEQYF.

The rearrangement uses TRBV5-1 and TRBJ2-1; 12 bases are a match to TRBD2. Germline loops: CDR1 SGHRS, CDR2 YFSETQ. CDR3 length: 14 residues. Losses at the gene ends were 1 base for V and 8 bases for J; bases not matched to a gene: 1. As DNA, the CDR3 is TGCGCCAGCAGCTTGCCTAGCGGGGGGGATGAGCAGTTCTTC. It encodes CASSLPSGGDEQFF.

The J gene is TRBJ1-2, the V gene TRBV7-2, with D possibly matching TRBD1 (6 bases). Germline values: CDR1 SGHTA, CDR2 FQGNSA. V gave up 1 base and J gave up 0 bases, with 9 bases separating them. The CDR3 is 15 amino acids. CDR3 sequence reads: CASSLDRTANYGYTF. The CDR3 DNA is TGTGCCAGCAGCTTAGACCGGACAGCTAACTATGGCTACACCTTC.

The chain is built from TRBV20-1 and TRBJ2-1, with 7 bases aligning to TRBD2. With the DNA end fitting TRBJ2-7 better, the J assignment may be wrong. The CDR3 has 13 amino acids. CDR1 is DFQATT and CDR2 is SNEGSKA in the germline V gene (reference sequence). Written as DNA, the CDR3 is TGCAGTGCTAGATCGGGAGGTCACAATGAGCAGTACTTC. It codes for CSARSGGHNEQYF.

This clonotype was counted a few times. The chain employs TRBV11-2 and TRBJ2-1, with TRBD2 matching 8 bases. Unmatched junction bases numbered 7, after V lost 3 bases and J lost 6 bases. The germline V gene has CDR1 SGHAT and CDR2 FQNNGV. The CDR3 covers 15 residues. CDR3 sequence: CASSFLREGLNEQFF. In nucleotides, the CDR3 is TGTGCCAGCAGCTTTCTCCGGGAGGGCCTCAATGAGCAGTTCTTC.

This clonotype turned up a few times. The V and J genes are TRBV4-1 and TRBJ2-5, with 9 positions matching TRBD2. The CDR3 covers 17 residues. After removal of 1 base from V and 11 bases from J, the junction contained 17 bases not matched to a gene. Germline values: CDR1 MGHRA, CDR2 YSYEKL. For the CDR3, the DNA is TGCGCCAGCAGCCAAGGGGAGCTAGCGGGAATATACAATGAGCAGTACTTC. This encodes CASSQGELAGIYNEQYF.

This clonotype was recorded a few times. CDR3 nucleotides: TGCAGTGCTAGCGCCGACAGCTACACCTTC. Its protein is CSASADSYTF. The genes are TRBV20-1 and TRBJ1-2; D is unresolved. The CDR3 runs to 10 residues. V lost 3 bases to trimming and J lost 9 bases, with 8 bases between them. CDR1 and CDR2 from the germline V gene are DFQATT and SNEGSKA (reference sequence).

This clonotype was seen a few times. The genes are TRBV15 and TRBJ2-1; 7 bases map to TRBD2. This CDR3 contains 13 residues. V dropped 3 bases and J dropped 8; count of bases not matched to a gene: 4. The V gene's germline CDR1 is LNHNV and CDR2 YYDKDF (reference sequence). The CDR3 sequence: CATSRSGNDEQFF. The CDR3 nucleotides read TGTGCCACCAGCAGGAGCGGGAACGATGAGCAGTTCTTC.

This chain links TRBV27 with TRBJ2-2; D remains unclear. The CDR3 has 13 amino acids. Germline V gives CDR1 MNHEY, CDR2 SMNVEV (reference sequence). V was shortened by 3 bases and J by 6 bases, with 8 bases between the two germline ends. DNA of the CDR3: TGTGCCAGCAGTTTTTCACGGGCCGGGGAGCTGTTTTTT. It codes for CASSFSRAGELFF.

The V call is TRBV3-1, the J call TRBJ2-3, with D unclear. V lost 3 bases and J lost 1, with 11 bases in between. Germline assignment: CDR1 LGHDT and CDR2 YNNKEL (reference sequence). This CDR3 is built from 15 residues. The CDR3 DNA reads TGTGCCAGCAGCCAGGATATCCGCGGCACAGATACGCAGTATTTT. It codes for CASSQDIRGTDTQYF.

This clonotype was seen ten or more times. This rearrangement joins TRBV11-2 to TRBJ2-3; 12 positions match TRBD2. Germline-derived CDR1 and CDR2 are SGHAT and FQNNGV. The trim removed 1 base at V and 6 bases at J, leaving 5 bases unmatched. CDR3 length equals 16 residues. CDR3 DNA sequence: TGTGCCAGCAGCTTAGCTAGCGGGGGGGCGACCGATACGCAGTATTTT. Translating gives CASSLASGGATDTQYF.

Worth noting for this clonotype: A much larger clone lies one base from this, so it may be a read error. This chain uses TRBV20-1 with TRBJ2-1; TRBD2 matches at 8 bases. V shed 1 base, J shed 6 bases, and the junction held 5 bases outside the gene matches. CDR1 and CDR2 from the germline V gene are DFQATT and SNEGSKA (reference sequence). The CDR3 sequence is 14 residues long. This chain's CDR3 is CSARAGGPCNEQFF. The CDR3 region has the DNA TGCAGTGCTAGAGCGGGAGGGCCCTGCAATGAGCAGTTCTTC.

V usage is TRBV4-2 and J usage is TRBJ2-4, with a weak D call TRBD2 (6 bases). CDR1 is LGHNA, CDR2 YNFKEQ, per germline. Trimming cost V 0 bases and J 0 bases, with 12 bases left between them. This CDR3 spans 17 amino acids. CDR3 nucleotides: TGTGCCAGCAGCCAAGATTGGGCGGGGCAAGCCAAAAACATTCAGTACTTC. Translation: CASSQDWAGQAKNIQYF.

The chain is built from TRBV7-2 and TRBJ2-3, with 13 positions matching TRBD2. Germline V lookup: CDR1 SGHTA, CDR2 FQGNSA. V trimming: 2 bases; J trimming: 7 bases; junction bases outside the gene matches: 3. The CDR3 consists of 15 residues. CDR3 in amino acids: CASSLTTSGGYTQYF. CDR3 coding DNA: TGTGCCAGCAGCTTAACGACTAGCGGGGGGTATACGCAGTATTTT.

The J gene is TRBJ2-5, the V gene TRBV4-1, with D possibly called TRBD1 or TRBD2 (6 bases each). Trimming removed 1 base at V and 5 bases at J, with 14 bases between. The CDR3 consists of 15 residues. Looked up from germline, CDR1 is MGHRA and CDR2 is YSYEKL. The CDR3 DNA is TGCGCCAGCAGCCAAGTTAACGGGGGCCTCGAGACCCAGTACTTC. This codes for CASSQVNGGLETQYF.

The J gene is TRBJ2-7, the V gene TRBV6-2 or TRBV6-3; 7 bases fit TRBD2. The V and J ends lost 2 bases and 12 bases, in that order; junction bases with no gene match: 16. Germline loops: CDR1 MNHEY, CDR2 SVGEGT. CDR3 size: 15 residues. This CDR3 reads CASSYLAEGQETRYF. The DNA of the CDR3 is TGTGCCAGCAGTTACCTAGCGGAGGGGCAAGAGACCCGGTACTTC.

This clonotype has at least ten counts. It may be a read error: a sequence one base away is much more abundant. V gene TRBV7-2 combines with J gene TRBJ1-2; weak D call: TRBD1 (6 bases). The germline gives CDR1 SGHTA, CDR2 FQGNSA. Trimming left V 1 base short and J 5 bases short, with 8 bases between. The CDR3 covers 13 residues. Here the CDR3 DNA reads TGTGCCAGCAGCTTAGACAGGGAGTATGGCTACACCTTC. Its protein product is CASSLDREYGYTF.